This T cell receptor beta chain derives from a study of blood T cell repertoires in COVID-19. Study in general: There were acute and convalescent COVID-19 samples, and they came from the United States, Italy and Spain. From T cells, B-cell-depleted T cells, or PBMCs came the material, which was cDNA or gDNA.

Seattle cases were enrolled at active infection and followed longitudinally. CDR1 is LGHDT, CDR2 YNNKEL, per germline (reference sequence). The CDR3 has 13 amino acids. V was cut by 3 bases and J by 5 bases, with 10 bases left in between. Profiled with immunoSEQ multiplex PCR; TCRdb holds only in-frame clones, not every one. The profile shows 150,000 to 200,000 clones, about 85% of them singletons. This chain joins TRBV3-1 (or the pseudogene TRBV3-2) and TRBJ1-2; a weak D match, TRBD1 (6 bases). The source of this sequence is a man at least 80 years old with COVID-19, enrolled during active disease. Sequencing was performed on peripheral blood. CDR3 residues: CASSQQGSYGYTF. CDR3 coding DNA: TGTGCCAGCAGCCAGCAGGGGTCATATGGCTACACCTTC.